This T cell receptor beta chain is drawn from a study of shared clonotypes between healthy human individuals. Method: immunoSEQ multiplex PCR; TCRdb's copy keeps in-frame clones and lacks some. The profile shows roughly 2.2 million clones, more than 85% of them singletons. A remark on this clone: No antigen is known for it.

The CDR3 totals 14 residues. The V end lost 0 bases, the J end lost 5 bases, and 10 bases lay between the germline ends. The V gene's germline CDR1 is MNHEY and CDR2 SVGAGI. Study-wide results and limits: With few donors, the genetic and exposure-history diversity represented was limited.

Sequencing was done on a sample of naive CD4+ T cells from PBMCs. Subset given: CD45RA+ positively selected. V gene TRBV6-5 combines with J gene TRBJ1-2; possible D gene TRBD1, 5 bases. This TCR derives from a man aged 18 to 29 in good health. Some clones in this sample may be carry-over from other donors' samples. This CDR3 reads CASSYSGRAYGYTF. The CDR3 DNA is TGTGCCAGCAGTTACTCGGGCAGGGCGTATGGCTACACCTTC.